These 21 T cell receptor beta chains were sequenced from one sample in a study of technical replicates of blood from a handful of donors. Sequencing used immunoSEQ multiplex PCR; TCRdb keeps in-frame clones, though not all of them. The sample yields tens of thousands of clones, around 90% seen once. The sequencing input was T cells isolated from PBMCs. The receptors were gathered from a human donor in good health.

V and J are TRBV19 and TRBJ1-5, with 8 positions matching TRBD1. V shed 4 bases and J 5 bases; nucleotides not matched to a gene: 7. CDR3 length equals 15 residues. Germline V gene sequence: CDR1 LNHDA, CDR2 SQIVND (reference sequence). CDR3 amino acids: CASSTGQGQDQPQHF. As DNA, the CDR3 is TGTGCCAGTAGTACCGGACAGGGACAAGATCAGCCCCAGCATTTT.

The rearrangement uses TRBV6-5 and TRBJ2-6, with TRBD1 as a possible D gene (6 bases). Germline CDR1 MNHEY, CDR2 SVGAGI. Trimming shortened V by 6 bases and J by 1 base, and 10 bases separated the two germline ends. This CDR3 region has 15 residues. CDR3 residues: CASSPRGSGANVLTF. CDR3 bases: TGTGCCAGCAGCCCCAGGGGATCTGGGGCCAACGTCCTGACTTTC.

This chain joins TRBV6-1 and TRBJ2-1; D is undetermined. V dropped 2 bases and J dropped 4 bases, with 12 bases sitting between them. Germline loops: CDR1 MNHNS, CDR2 SASEGT. The CDR3 consists of 15 residues. The CDR3: CASSEYGGIYNEQFF. In DNA, the CDR3 is TGTGCCAGCAGTGAATATGGCGGCATTTACAATGAGCAGTTCTTC.

V and J are TRBV10-3 and TRBJ2-7; D is possibly TRBD1 (6 bases). The CDR3 sequence is 15 residues long. V shed 3 bases and J shed 2 bases, with 14 bases lying between them. Germline V lookup: CDR1 ENHRY, CDR2 SYGVKD. The CDR3 DNA reads as TGTGCCATCAGTGAAGGCCCAGGGGTTACCTACGAGCAGTACTTC. Residues: CAISEGPGVTYEQYF.

The V and J genes are TRBV29-1 and TRBJ2-1, with 9 bases fitting TRBD2. This CDR3 is built from 16 residues. The germline gives CDR1 SQVTM, CDR2 ANQGSEA. V lost 1 base, J lost 6 bases, and 10 bases stayed unmatched. CDR3 sequence: CSVEGSIAGDVNEQFF. CDR3 nucleotide sequence: TGCAGCGTTGAAGGAAGCATAGCGGGAGACGTCAATGAGCAGTTCTTC.

The chain joins TRBV15 to TRBJ2-2, with D perhaps TRBD2 (5 bases). This CDR3 region has 15 residues. The germline V gene has CDR1 LNHNV and CDR2 YYDKDF (reference sequence). V lost 0 bases and J lost 4, with 9 bases in between. The CDR3 DNA sequence: TGTGCCACCAGCAGAGATAGTGAGGGCACCGGGGAGCTGTTTTTT. Residues: CATSRDSEGTGELFF.

This clone came up a few times. This chain uses TRBV19 with TRBJ1-1; 7 bases match TRBD1. This CDR3 comprises 14 residues. Trimming removed 5 bases from V and 4 bases from J; junction bases left unmatched: 7. Germline V gene data show CDR1 as LNHDA and CDR2 as SQIVND (reference sequence). The CDR3 protein is CASSRTTGPTEAFF. CDR3 coding DNA: TGTGCCAGTAGTCGAACGACAGGGCCCACTGAAGCTTTCTTT. Combining the CDR3 with reference TRBV19 and TRBJ1-1 gives the whole variable domain DGGITQSPKYLFRKEGQNVTLSCEQNLNHDAMYWYRQDPGQGLRLIYYSQIVNDFQKGDIAEGYSVSREKKESFPLTVTSAQKNPTAFYLCASSRTTGPTEAFFGQGTRLTVV.

The chain has TRBV7-2 and TRBJ2-5; D is perhaps TRBD1 (5 bases). The CDR3 spans 13 residues. The V gene lost 5 bases and the J gene lost 2 bases, with 9 bases spanning the gap. Germline V gene lookup returns CDR1 SGHTA and CDR2 FQGNSA. The CDR3 here is CASSRDRQETQYF. Here the CDR3 DNA reads TGTGCCAGCAGCAGAGACAGACAAGAGACCCAGTACTTC.

V and J are TRBV4-3 and TRBJ1-2; 7 nucleotides line up with TRBD1. V lost 1 base, J lost 0 bases, and 2 bases stayed unmatched. Germline lookup yields CDR1 LGHNA and CDR2 YSLEER. CDR3 length: 15 amino acids. CDR3 in amino acids: CASSQGDSANYGYTF. The CDR3 DNA is TGCGCCAGCAGCCAAGGGGACAGTGCTAACTATGGCTACACCTTC.

This chain uses TRBV5-4 with TRBJ2-7; weak D call: TRBD1 (5 bases). Per germline, CDR1 SGHNT and CDR2 YYREEE (reference sequence). This CDR3 comprises 14 residues. Trimming cost V 1 base and J 2 bases, with 10 bases left between them. CDR3: CASSLRQGPYEQYF. The CDR3 nucleotides read TGTGCCAGCAGCTTGCGCCAGGGCCCCTACGAGCAGTACTTC.

This clone has a single count. The V call is TRBV13, the J call TRBJ2-5, with D tentatively TRBD1 (5 bases). Germline V gene sequence: CDR1 PRHDT, CDR2 FYEKMQ (reference sequence). Trimming shortened V by 5 bases and J by 5 bases, and 12 bases separated the two germline ends. This CDR3 contains 13 residues. The CDR3 sequence is CASSPRDTETQYF. The CDR3 DNA is TGTGCCAGCAGCCCCAGGGATACGGAGACCCAGTACTTC.

The sample holds one count of this clone. V gene TRBV30 combines with J gene TRBJ2-1, with D perhaps matching TRBD1 (5 bases). CDR3 length equals 12 residues. Germline loops: CDR1 GTSNPN, CDR2 SVGIG (reference sequence). V shed 5 bases and J shed 6 bases, with 11 bases lying between them. CDR3 in DNA: TGTGCCTGGGGCTCTGGGGCCAATGAGCAGTTCTTC. Translating it yields CAWGSGANEQFF.

The chain is built from TRBV10-3 and TRBJ1-5; possible D gene TRBD1, 6 bases. Germline V lookup: CDR1 ENHRY, CDR2 SYGVKD. The germline V and J ends were trimmed by 2 bases and 7 bases, with 12 bases remaining between them. The CDR3 runs to 14 residues. CDR3 region: CAISEGEGDQPQHF. The CDR3 bases are TGTGCCATCAGTGAGGGAGAGGGGGACCAGCCCCAGCATTTT.

The chain links TRBV14 to TRBJ2-5; 10 positions agree with TRBD2. The V gene end was trimmed by 2 bases and the J gene end by 2 bases; junction bases not matched to a gene: 8. CDR3 size: 17 residues. CDR1 and CDR2 (germline): SGHDN, FVKESK. CDR3 region: CASSQYLAGARQETQYF. The CDR3 nucleotides are TGTGCCAGCAGCCAATACCTAGCGGGAGCAAGGCAAGAGACCCAGTACTTC.

This clone showed up just a few times. The chain combines TRBV11-2 with TRBJ2-1, with D perhaps TRBD1 (6 bases). Germline V gene lookup returns CDR1 SGHAT and CDR2 FQNNGV. The CDR3 has 17 amino acids. Trimming took 4 bases from V and 5 from J, leaving 21 bases between them. This CDR3 reads CASSSVGAYVSNNEQFF. DNA for the CDR3: TGTGCCAGCAGCTCGGTGGGGGCCTATGTTTCGAACAATGAGCAGTTCTTC.

This clone appeared once. The sample contains more than one DNA sequence encoding this CDR3. V usage is TRBV20-1 and J usage is TRBJ2-7; D gene uncertain. CDR1 is DFQATT and CDR2 is SNEGSKA in the germline V gene (reference sequence). V gave up 2 bases and J gave up 3 bases, with 5 bases separating them. The CDR3 loop spans 11 amino acids. The CDR3 region is CSARSGYEQYF. The CDR3 DNA sequence: TGCAGTGCTAGATCAGGCTACGAGCAGTACTTC.

The chain recombines TRBV29-1 with TRBJ2-1, with 9 bases lining up with TRBD1. The CDR3 runs 13 residues. CDR1 and CDR2 from the germline V gene are SQVTM and ANQGSEA. Unmatched junction bases numbered 3, after V lost 6 bases and J lost 3 bases. CDR3 in amino acids: CSVRTGDYNEQFF. CDR3 in DNA: TGCAGCGTACGGACAGGGGACTACAATGAGCAGTTCTTC.

The chain has TRBV4-1 and TRBJ2-7, with D unclear. Trimming took 0 bases from V and 6 from J, leaving 15 bases between them. The CDR3 extends over 15 amino acids. Germline V gives CDR1 MGHRA, CDR2 YSYEKL. The CDR3 reads CASSQDGVVAGEQYF. CDR3 DNA sequence: TGCGCCAGCAGCCAAGATGGAGTAGTAGCCGGCGAGCAGTACTTC.

This rearrangement joins TRBV11-2 to TRBJ2-1; 9 nucleotides match TRBD2. The trim removed 0 bases at V and 7 bases at J, leaving 19 bases unmatched. Germline V gives CDR1 SGHAT, CDR2 FQNNGV. The CDR3 is 20 amino acids. CDR3 DNA sequence: TGTGCCAGCAGCTTAGACCTCCGGTATTCCAATAGCGGGAGCTCGAATGAGCAGTTCTTC. Amino acids: CASSLDLRYSNSGSSNEQFF.

The chain carries TRBV20-1 and TRBJ2-3; D gene uncertain. Germline CDR1 reads DFQATT; CDR2 reads SNEGSKA (reference sequence). This CDR3 spans 11 amino acids. V lost 2 bases and J lost 7, with 7 bases in between. The CDR3 protein is CSARPQNTQYF. CDR3 DNA: TGCAGTGCTAGACCCCAGAATACGCAGTATTTT.

The rearrangement links TRBV7-3 to TRBJ2-3, with TRBD2 matching 9 bases. Germline V gives CDR1 SGHTA, CDR2 FQGTGA. V trimming: 3 bases; J trimming: 4 bases; junction bases outside the gene matches: 2. The CDR3 has 14 amino acids. This CDR3 reads CASSLEREADTQYF. The CDR3 coding sequence is TGTGCCAGCAGCTTGGAGCGGGAGGCAGATACGCAGTATTTT.